This TCR beta chain was obtained from a study of CD8 T cells in ankylosing spondylitis. Unmatched junction bases numbered 12, after V lost 5 bases and J lost 5 bases. In germline, CDR1 is SEHNR, CDR2 FQNEAQ (reference sequence). The CDR3 has 15 residues. By quantitative 5'-RACE with molecular barcodes, the TCR beta libraries were made. TCRdb re-called the 5' RACE reads through MiXCR, storing one row per CDR3 protein. The data show 200,000 to 250,000 distinct CDR3 sequences, with 5.5% to 7.5% seen just once and 14% held by the top ten. The study's findings and limits: The study looked at matched synovial fluid samples from ankylosing spondylitis patients. Disease-linked clones were reported to be significantly enriched there. Disease-linked clones, CD8+, were relatively rare in peripheral blood. There were earlier reports of some motif variants in reactive arthritis synovial fluid and blood. Several highly homologous variants formed a TCR beta motif that appeared characteristic of ankylosing spondylitis blood.

For this clonotype: Its target is not known.

The sequence was collected from a male donor with ankylosing spondylitis. The sequenced sample consisted of blood, either unsorted or a sorted T cell fraction (not recorded which). V and J are TRBV7-9 and TRBJ2-7; TRBD1 matches 7 bases. CDR3 bases: TGTGCCAGCAGCATTAGTTCCGGGACAGCACACGAGCAGTACTTC. It codes for CASSISSGTAHEQYF. The whole variable domain, filled in from reference TRBV7-9 and TRBJ2-7, reads DTGVSQNPRHKITKRGQNVTFRCDPISEHNRLYWYRQTLGQGPEFLTYFQNEAQLEKSRLLSDRFSAERPKGSFSTLEIQRTEQGDSAMYLCASSISSGTAHEQYFGPGTRLTVT.